One and the same sample provided the 9 T cell receptor beta chains below, sequenced in a study of blood T cell repertoires in COVID-19. Sequenced by immunoSEQ multiplex PCR; TCRdb stores in-frame clones only, minus some. The table includes approximately 140,000 clones, about nine tenths detected once. Sequencing was carried out using peripheral blood. These receptors came from a human donor in a cohort sampled during active COVID-19.

This chain connects TRBV7-3 to TRBJ1-6; no firm D call. The germline gives CDR1 SGHTA, CDR2 FQGTGA. Between the trimmed V and J ends, which lost 5 bases and 10 bases, there was a span of 12 bases. The CDR3 contains 13 residues. The CDR3 here is CASSQDARSPLHF. The CDR3 DNA reads TGTGCCAGCAGCCAAGATGCCCGGTCACCCCTCCACTTT.

V is TRBV4-1 and J is TRBJ1-6; TRBD1 matches 10 bases. The CDR3 length is 16 residues. With 3 bases clipped from V and 10 bases from J, the junction kept 9 bases outside the gene matches. CDR1 is MGHRA, CDR2 YSYEKL, per germline. CDR3 sequence reads: CASSHPRDRGGSPLHF. CDR3 DNA: TGCGCCAGCAGCCATCCCCGGGACAGGGGAGGATCACCCCTCCACTTT.

This rearrangement joins TRBV28 to TRBJ2-3; 7 bases are a match to TRBD2. Germline V gene data show CDR1 as MDHEN and CDR2 as SYDVKM. The CDR3 runs to 17 residues. The V gene end was trimmed by 3 bases and the J gene end by 1 base; junction bases not matched to a gene: 10. CDR3 nucleotides: TGTGCCAGCAGTTTCCCGGGGGGACCGAGCGGCACAGATACGCAGTATTTT. Its protein is CASSFPGGPSGTDTQYF. The variable domain in full, completed from reference TRBV28 and TRBJ2-3, reads DVKVTQSSRYLVKRTGEKVFLECVQDMDHENMFWYRQDPGLGLRLIYFSYDVKMKEKGDIPEGYSVSREKKERFSLILESASTNQTSMYLCASSFPGGPSGTDTQYFGPGTRLTVL.

The genes are TRBV4-1 and TRBJ2-3; 8 bases match TRBD1. Germline CDR1 and CDR2: MGHRA and YSYEKL. Germline trimming cut 1 base from V and 0 bases from J; bases unmatched to any gene: 3. The CDR3 loop spans 16 amino acids. CDR3 residues: CASSQGTGPSTDTQYF. As DNA, the CDR3 is TGCGCCAGCAGCCAAGGGACAGGGCCCAGCACAGATACGCAGTATTTT.

This clone has only one observation. The chain carries TRBV19 and TRBJ2-3; no reliable D call. CDR3 length: 13 amino acids. The V end lost 3 bases, the J end lost 2 bases, and 6 bases lay between the germline ends. The germline V gene has CDR1 LNHDA and CDR2 SQIVND (reference sequence). The DNA for the CDR3 is TGTGCCAGTAGTATGAGAAACACAGATACGCAGTATTTT. Protein product: CASSMRNTDTQYF.

As to this clone: One end of the junction fails to match germline, which may point to a read error. The chain is built from TRBV5-1 and TRBJ2-3; D possibly corresponds to TRBD2 (6 bases). Germline V gene lookup returns CDR1 SGHRS and CDR2 YFSETQ. This CDR3 is 13 amino acids long. The CDR3: CASSLTSIDTQYF. DNA for the CDR3: TGCGCCAGCAGCTTAACTAGCATAGATACGCAGTATTTT.

This clone appeared once. The rearrangement joins TRBV3-1 (or the pseudogene TRBV3-2) to TRBJ1-3; a weak D match, TRBD1 (5 bases). Trimming stripped 6 bases from V and 4 bases from J, with 22 bases between. Looked up from germline, CDR1 is LGHDT and CDR2 is YNNKEL (reference sequence). This CDR3 comprises 17 residues. The CDR3 nucleotides are TGTGCCAGCAGAGGAAATCGAGGTCGGGGGAGAGGAAACACCATATATTTT. Its protein is CASRGNRGRGRGNTIYF.

This clone appeared a single time. The chain couples TRBV9 to TRBJ2-3; a weak D match, TRBD2 (5 bases). This CDR3 has 14 amino acids. In germline, CDR1 is SGDLS, CDR2 YYNGEE. Trimming shortened V by 4 bases and J by 4 bases, and 13 bases separated the two germline ends. The CDR3 coding sequence is TGTGCCAGCAGCAGAGGCGGGTCTTCAGATACGCAGTATTTT. This sequence encodes CASSRGGSSDTQYF. The full variable domain, its missing parts supplied by reference TRBV9 and TRBJ2-3, is DSGVTQTPKHLITATGQRVTLRCSPRSGDLSVYWYQQSLDQGLQFLIQYYNGEERAKGNILERFSAQQFPDLHSELNLSSLELGDSALYFCASSRGGSSDTQYFGPGTRLTVL.

The chain is built from TRBV10-3 and TRBJ2-4; no firm D call. Trimming removed 5 bases at V and 6 bases at J, with 8 bases between. The CDR3 is 12 amino acids. Germline-derived CDR1 and CDR2 are ENHRY and SYGVKD. The CDR3 sequence is CAISYAGNIQYF. CDR3 bases: TGTGCCATCAGTTACGCAGGAAACATTCAGTACTTC.